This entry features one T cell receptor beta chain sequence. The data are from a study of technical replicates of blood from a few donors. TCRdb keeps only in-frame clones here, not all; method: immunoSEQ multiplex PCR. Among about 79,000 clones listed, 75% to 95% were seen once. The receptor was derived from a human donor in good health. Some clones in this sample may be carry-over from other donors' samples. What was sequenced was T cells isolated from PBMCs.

The CDR3 DNA is TGTGCCAGTAGTTTGGCGGACTTCTATGAGCAGTTCTTC. This gives the protein CASSLADFYEQFF. This chain joins TRBV19 and TRBJ2-1; weak D call: TRBD2 (5 bases). Germline CDR1 reads LNHDA; CDR2 reads SQIVND (reference sequence). V was pared by 5 bases and J by 8 bases, with 13 bases between. The CDR3 is made up of 13 amino acids.